This T cell receptor (beta chain) was profiled in a study of T cell repertoires in cytomegalovirus infection (dated by TCRdb to between 2018 and 2021). For context, the study as a whole: The HLA type of each donor mattered for the analysis, because public TCR beta signatures pointed to carriage of CMV infection along with the matching HLA type. Paper-wide results and their limitations: In the ex vivo response, HLA-C-restricted CMV-specific TCR beta clonotypes were dominant, and in two of eight donors the single most frequent clonotype came from this HLA-C-restricted group. In both this cohort and an independent cohort of some 380 donors, the cumulative frequency of public TCR beta family members distinguished carriers of CMV infection plus the relevant HLA type.

The junction carries 16 bases between V and J, which are trimmed by 10 bases and 6 bases respectively. CDR1 and CDR2, per the germline V gene, are MNHEY and SVGAGI. Including the terminal cysteine and phenylalanine, the CDR3 comprises 12 residues. The read is trimmed to its CDR3 DNA, 36 bases read in frame from base 1. A remark on this clonotype: This clone's antigen is unknown. Base qualities are missing; no much larger clone stands one base away.

Data came from an Illumina HiSeq 1500. TCRdb itself trimmed the public reads at Q25 with fastp, ran MiXCR and retained productive beta chains. Identical CDR3 proteins give one entry, which carries the most common genes and DNA. The sample table contains approximately 290,000 distinct CDR3 sequences; only one count was recorded for over 20% of them. Around 14% of the sample rests with the top ten. This chain joins TRBV6-5 to TRBJ2-7; TRBD2 is possibly the D segment (7 matching bases). Input material: PBMCs. This clonotype originated in a human donor in good health (CMV status not recorded). Some clones in this sample may be carry-over from other donors' samples. The CDR3 here reads CATGEGGAEQYF. The DNA sequence reads TGTGCCACCGGCGAGGGGGGGGCCGAGCAGTACTTC.